This T cell receptor beta chain is from a study of T cell changes during pregnancy in multiple sclerosis. Assay used: immunoSEQ multiplex PCR; TCRdb lists only in-frame clones, some missing. Of 60,000 to 65,000 clones in the sample, about 92% were seen once. The germline V gene has CDR1 SGDLS and CDR2 YYNGEE. V was clipped by 4 bases and J by 4 bases, with 17 bases between them. CDR3 length: 15 residues. The sequence was obtained from a female donor in good health, enrolled as a control in a pregnancy study. This material consisted of peripheral blood, taken in the second trimester of pregnancy. The chain joins TRBV9 to TRBJ1-2, with TRBD1 as a possible D gene (5 bases). The CDR3, as DNA: TGTGCCAGCAGCCCCCCGGGCAGGGCTGGCTATGGCTACACCTTC. Its translation is CASSPPGRAGYGYTF.